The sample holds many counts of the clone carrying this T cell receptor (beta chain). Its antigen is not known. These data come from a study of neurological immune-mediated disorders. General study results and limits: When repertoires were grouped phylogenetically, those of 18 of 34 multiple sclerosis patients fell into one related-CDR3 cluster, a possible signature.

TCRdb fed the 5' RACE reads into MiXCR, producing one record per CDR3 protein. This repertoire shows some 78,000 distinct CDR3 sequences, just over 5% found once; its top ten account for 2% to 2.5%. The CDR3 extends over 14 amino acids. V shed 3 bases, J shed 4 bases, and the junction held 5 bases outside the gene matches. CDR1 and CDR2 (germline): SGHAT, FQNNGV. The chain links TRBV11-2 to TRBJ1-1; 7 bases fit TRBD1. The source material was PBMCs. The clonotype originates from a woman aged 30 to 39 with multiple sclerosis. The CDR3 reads CASSFRAGGTEAFF. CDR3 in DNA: TGTGCCAGCAGCTTTAGGGCAGGGGGCACTGAAGCTTTCTTT.